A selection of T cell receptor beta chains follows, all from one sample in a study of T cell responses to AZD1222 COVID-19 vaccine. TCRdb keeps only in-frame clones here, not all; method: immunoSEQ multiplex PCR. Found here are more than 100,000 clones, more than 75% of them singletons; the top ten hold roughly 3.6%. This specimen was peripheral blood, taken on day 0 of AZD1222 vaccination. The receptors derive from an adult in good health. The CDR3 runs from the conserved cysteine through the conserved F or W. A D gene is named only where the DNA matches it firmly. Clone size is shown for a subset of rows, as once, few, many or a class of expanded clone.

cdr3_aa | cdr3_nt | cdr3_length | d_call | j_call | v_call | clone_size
CASSVGGRGQPQHF | TGTGCCAGCAGCGTCGGCGGTCGAGGGCAGCCCCAGCATTTT | 14 | NA | TRBJ1-5 | TRBV9 | NA
CASSLSSLGPYGYTF | TGTGCCAGCAGTTTATCCTCCCTGGGGCCCTACGGCTACACCTTC | 15 | NA | TRBJ1-2 | TRBV27 | few
CASSFLAGDGELFF | TGTGCCAGTAGTTTCCTAGCGGGGGACGGGGAGCTGTTTTTT | 14 | TRBD2 | TRBJ2-2 | TRBV19 | NA
CASSLNGLGNTGELFF | TGTGCCAGCAGCTTAAACGGGCTGGGGAACACCGGGGAGCTGTTTTTT | 16 | NA | TRBJ2-2 | TRBV7-3 | NA
CASSREQGAFYGYTF | TGTGCCAGCAGCCGCGAACAGGGGGCATTTTATGGCTACACCTTC | 15 | TRBD1 | TRBJ1-2 | TRBV6-4 | NA
CASSLLGPSDPEAFF | TGTGCCAGTAGTCTACTGGGACCTTCAGACCCTGAAGCTTTCTTT | 15 | NA | TRBJ1-1 | TRBV19 | NA
CAISPGTSGGNEQFF | TGTGCCATCAGTCCCGGGACTAGCGGGGGGAATGAGCAGTTCTTC | 15 | TRBD2 | TRBJ2-1 | TRBV10-3 | NA
CASTGATSTDTQYF | TGTGCCAGCACAGGGGCTACTAGCACAGATACGCAGTATTTT | 14 | TRBD1 | TRBJ2-3 | TRBV19 | NA
CASSEGLYEQYF | TGTGCCAGCAGTGAAGGACTCTACGAGCAGTACTTC | 12 | NA | TRBJ2-7 | TRBV2 | NA
CASSPLMARPNTEAFF | TGTGCCAGCAGCCCCCTTATGGCCAGGCCGAACACTGAAGCTTTCTTT | 16 | NA | TRBJ1-1 | TRBV5-6 | NA
CAGSGPNYGYTF | TGTGCCGGTTCTGGCCCTAACTATGGCTACACCTTC | 12 | NA | TRBJ1-2 | TRBV10-3 | NA
CASSPGYWGLEQYF | TGTGCCAGCAGCCCAGGGTATTGGGGCCTCGAGCAGTACTTC | 14 | NA | TRBJ2-7 | TRBV7-2 | NA
CASSLRTGLAFF | TGTGCCAGCAGCTTGCGGACAGGGCTGGCTTTCTTT | 12 | TRBD1 | TRBJ1-1 | TRBV5-5 | NA
CASSPLAVGGPIDQPQHF | TGTGCCAGCTCACCATTGGCGGTTGGGGGGCCGATAGATCAGCCCCAGCATTTT | 18 | NA | TRBJ1-5 | TRBV18 | NA
CASSFRGYDLPNYGYTF | TGTGCCAGCAGTTTTCGAGGATACGACCTTCCGAACTATGGCTACACCTTC | 17 | NA | TRBJ1-2 | TRBV28 | NA
CASSQGTSGGAYEQFF | TGTGCCAGCAGCCAGGGGACTAGCGGGGGGGCATATGAGCAGTTCTTC | 16 | TRBD2 | TRBJ2-1 | TRBV4-2 | NA
CAISAASGGGTDTQYF | TGTGCCATCAGTGCGGCTAGCGGGGGGGGGACAGATACGCAGTATTTT | 16 | TRBD2 | TRBJ2-3 | TRBV10-3 | NA
CVVVGQVFSTQYF | TGCGTTGTGGTGGGACAGGTTTTCAGTACGCAGTATTTT | 13 | TRBD1 | TRBJ2-3 | TRBV5-1 | NA
CASSLLAGGRETQYF | TGTGCCAGCAGCTTGCTGGCGGGGGGGCGGGAGACCCAGTACTTC | 15 | TRBD2 | TRBJ2-5 | TRBV3-1/TRBV3-2 | NA
CASRTGYGEKLFF | TGTGCCAGCAGAACAGGGTACGGTGAAAAACTGTTTTTT | 13 | NA | TRBJ1-4 | TRBV2 | once
CASSSLSRGGSIYEQYF | TGTGCCAGCAGTTCCCTAAGCCGAGGGGGTTCAATCTACGAGCAGTACTTC | 17 | NA | TRBJ2-7 | TRBV6-2/TRBV6-3 | NA
CASSLRQGDEKLFF | TGCGCCAGCAGCCTCCGACAGGGGGATGAAAAACTGTTTTTT | 14 | TRBD1 | TRBJ1-4 | TRBV5-1 | NA
CASSPGPDRQPQHF | TGTGCCAGCAGTCCGGGACCAGACCGTCAGCCCCAGCATTTT | 14 | NA | TRBJ1-5 | TRBV27 | NA
CASSPLGGIGSPLHF | TGTGCCAGCAGCCCCCTCGGGGGGATAGGATCACCCCTCCACTTT | 15 | NA | TRBJ1-6 | TRBV7-9 | NA
CASSLASGGFAFF | TGCGCCAGCAGCTTGGCTTCAGGGGGCTTTGCTTTCTTT | 13 | TRBD1 | TRBJ1-1 | TRBV5-1 | NA
CASSWRERQRFDTEAFF | TGTGCCAGCAGCTGGAGGGAAAGACAGCGTTTTGACACTGAAGCTTTCTTT | 17 | NA | TRBJ1-1 | TRBV5-6 | NA
CASSTRAIYGYTF | TGTGCCAGCAGTACCCGGGCCATCTATGGCTACACCTTC | 13 | NA | TRBJ1-2 | TRBV12-3/TRBV12-4 | NA
CASSYRRGQTSTDTQYF | TGTGCCAGCAGTTATAGGCGGGGGCAGACTAGCACAGATACGCAGTATTTT | 17 | NA | TRBJ2-3 | TRBV6-2/TRBV6-3 | NA
CASSLQGAYSNQPQHF | TGTGCCAGCAGCTTACAAGGGGCTTATAGCAATCAGCCCCAGCATTTT | 16 | NA | TRBJ1-5 | TRBV7-8 | few
CASSHFRSGHSSEQYF | TGTGCCAGCAGCCACTTTCGTTCGGGGCACTCTTCCGAGCAGTACTTC | 16 | NA | TRBJ2-7 | TRBV3-1/TRBV3-2 | NA
CASSAGAGLYEQYF | TGTGCCAGTAGTGCCGGCGCGGGATTGTACGAGCAGTACTTC | 14 | NA | TRBJ2-7 | TRBV19 | NA
CASSIARQGSYGYTF | TGTGCCAGTAGTATAGCCCGACAGGGGAGCTATGGCTACACCTTC | 15 | TRBD1 | TRBJ1-2 | TRBV19 | NA
CASSERWTDTQYF | TGCGCCAGCAGTGAGAGATGGACAGATACGCAGTATTTT | 13 | NA | TRBJ2-3 | TRBV10-1 | NA
CASSINRERGYGYTF | TGTGCCAGTAGTATTAACAGGGAACGTGGCTATGGCTACACCTTC | 15 | NA | TRBJ1-2 | TRBV19 | NA
CSVGPVSNYGYTF | TGCAGCGTTGGCCCAGTTTCGAACTATGGCTACACCTTC | 13 | NA | TRBJ1-2 | TRBV29-1 | few
CASSVGRGNNSPLHF | TGTGCCAGCAGCGTAGGCAGGGGGAATAATTCACCCCTCCACTTT | 15 | TRBD1 | TRBJ1-6 | TRBV9 | NA
CATSSTRTRRETQYF | TGTGCCACCAGCTCGACTCGGACTAGAAGAGAGACCCAGTACTTC | 15 | TRBD2 | TRBJ2-5 | TRBV15 | NA
CASSKDRGRYEQYF | TGTGCCAGCAGCAAGGACAGGGGTCGCTACGAGCAGTACTTC | 14 | TRBD1 | TRBJ2-7 | TRBV9 | once
CSVWGSLTDTQYF | TGCAGCGTTTGGGGCAGTCTCACAGATACGCAGTATTTT | 13 | NA | TRBJ2-3 | TRBV29-1 | NA
CASGGGRGLSNQPQHF | TGTGCTAGTGGTGGGGGGAGGGGACTTAGCAATCAGCCCCAGCATTTT | 16 | NA | TRBJ1-5 | TRBV12-5 | once
CASSLGTSHSPLHF | TGTGCCAGCAGCTTGGGGACGTCGCATTCACCCCTCCACTTT | 14 | NA | TRBJ1-6 | TRBV5-8 | NA
CASSRVDRGPGNTIYF | TGTGCCAGCAGCCGTGTAGACAGGGGCCCTGGAAACACCATATATTTT | 16 | TRBD1 | TRBJ1-3 | TRBV11-2 | NA
CASSVNTEAFF | TGTGCCAGCAGTGTGAACACTGAAGCTTTCTTT | 11 | NA | TRBJ1-1 | TRBV6-6 | NA
CASSLLAGASYEQYF | TGTGCCAGCAGTTTACTAGCGGGGGCCAGCTACGAGCAGTACTTC | 15 | TRBD2 | TRBJ2-7 | TRBV27 | NA
CASSLEGRNTEAFF | TGTGCCAGCTCACTAGAGGGGAGGAACACTGAAGCTTTCTTT | 14 | NA | TRBJ1-1 | TRBV18 | NA
CASSLRGRGEQYF | TGTGCCAGCAGCCTGAGGGGGAGAGGCGAGCAGTACTTC | 13 | NA | TRBJ2-7 | TRBV27 | NA
CASSDTGTGKDTEAFF | TGTGCCAGCAGCGATACCGGGACAGGGAAGGATACTGAAGCTTTCTTT | 16 | TRBD1 | TRBJ1-1 | TRBV6-2/TRBV6-3 | NA
CASSLDGRSNQPQHF | TGTGCCAGCAGCTTGGACGGGCGATCGAATCAGCCCCAGCATTTT | 15 | NA | TRBJ1-5 | TRBV5-4 | NA
CASSIGISGNTIYF | TGTGCCAGTAGTATTGGGATCTCTGGAAACACCATATATTTT | 14 | NA | TRBJ1-3 | TRBV19 | NA
CASSLYMSSGVTYEQYF | TGTGCCAGCAGCTTGTACATGTCGAGCGGTGTTACCTACGAGCAGTACTTC | 17 | NA | TRBJ2-7 | TRBV5-5 | NA
CASRSGQYRNYGYTF | TGTGCCAGCCGGTCGGGACAGTATCGCAACTATGGCTACACCTTC | 15 | TRBD1 | TRBJ1-2 | TRBV2 | few